The source of this T cell receptor (beta chain) is a study of read filtering for tumor transcriptome and immune sequencing. This clonotype was recorded at least ten times. Its specificity is unknown. This library used around 400 ng RNA and molecular barcoded adaptors spanning alpha/delta and beta/gamma chains. TCRdb re-called the reads through MiXCR, storing one row per CDR3 protein. The table shows some 48,000 distinct CDR3 sequences, with roughly 20% occurring only once. Study-wide points: Dropping single-read clonotypes raised IR-seq and RNA-seq shared-clonotype correlation.

The CDR3 covers 14 residues. Trimming removed 2 bases at V and 6 bases at J, with 11 bases between. CDR1 and CDR2 from the germline V gene are SGHNT and YENEEA. This clonotype originated in a donor aged 40 or older with multiple myeloma. The sequenced sample consisted of a population of CD138-negative cells sorted from bone marrow. The gene calls are TRBV11-3 and TRBJ2-1; D gene ambiguous. CDR3 in DNA: TGTGCCAGCAGCTTAACTGGCGTATCCAATGAGCAGTTCTTC. Translated: CASSLTGVSNEQFF.